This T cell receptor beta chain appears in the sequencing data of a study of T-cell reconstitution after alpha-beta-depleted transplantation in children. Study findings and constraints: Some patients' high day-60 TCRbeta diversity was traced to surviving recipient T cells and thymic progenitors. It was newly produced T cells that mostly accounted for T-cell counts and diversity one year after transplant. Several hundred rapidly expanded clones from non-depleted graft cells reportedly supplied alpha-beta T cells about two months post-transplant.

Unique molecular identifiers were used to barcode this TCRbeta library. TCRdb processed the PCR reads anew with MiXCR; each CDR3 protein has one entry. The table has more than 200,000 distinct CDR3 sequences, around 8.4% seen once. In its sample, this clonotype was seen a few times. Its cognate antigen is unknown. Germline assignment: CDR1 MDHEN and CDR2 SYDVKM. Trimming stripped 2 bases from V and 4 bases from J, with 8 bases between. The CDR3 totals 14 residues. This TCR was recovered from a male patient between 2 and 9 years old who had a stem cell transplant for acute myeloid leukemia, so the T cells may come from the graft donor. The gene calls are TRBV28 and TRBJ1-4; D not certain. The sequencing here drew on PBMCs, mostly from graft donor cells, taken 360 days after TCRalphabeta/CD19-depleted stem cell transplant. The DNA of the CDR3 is TGTGCCAGCAGTTTAGCCAGACATAATGAAAAACTGTTTTTT. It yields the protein CASSLARHNEKLFF. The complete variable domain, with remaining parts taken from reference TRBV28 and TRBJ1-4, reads DVKVTQSSRYLVKRTGEKVFLECVQDMDHENMFWYRQDPGLGLRLIYFSYDVKMKEKGDIPEGYSVSREKKERFSLILESASTNQTSMYLCASSLARHNEKLFFGSGTQLSVL.